These 9 T cell receptor beta chains came from one sample sequenced in a study of control samples from healthy donors and cancer patients (dated by TCRdb to 2018 to 2020). The method behind the library was the immunoSEQ multiplex PCR assay. TCRdb limited this immuneACCESS table to in-frame rearrangements with V and J called. A share of clones is missing; checked studies link under half to unresolved V genes, and the rest is unexplained. This sample gives about 120,000 clones in total; 88% of them show up just once. The top ten constitute approximately 3.2% of the sample. The specimen was blood. These receptors were obtained from a man aged 40-55 years in good health.

The rearrangement links TRBV4-2 to TRBJ2-3; 13 bases are shared with TRBD2. From germline, CDR1 is LGHNA and CDR2 YNFKEQ. V lost 3 bases and J lost 9; bases outside the gene matches: 9. There are 16 residues in the CDR3. CDR3 nucleotides: TGTGCCAGCAGCCAGGGGACTAGCGGGAAAGGAGGGACGCAGTATTTT. It encodes CASSQGTSGKGGTQYF.

V usage is TRBV19 and J usage is TRBJ2-5; D assignment may be TRBD1 or TRBD2 (5 bases each). The germline gives CDR1 LNHDA, CDR2 SQIVND (reference sequence). V dropped 8 bases and J dropped 9 bases, with 22 bases sitting between them. This CDR3 has 14 amino acids. The CDR3 sequence: CASGGSGNTGAQYF. In nucleotides, the CDR3 is TGTGCCAGTGGGGGTTCAGGGAATACAGGAGCCCAGTACTTC.

This chain links TRBV27 with TRBJ1-2, with a tentative D call TRBD1 (6 bases). The CDR3 covers 15 residues. Trimming stripped 0 bases from V and 4 bases from J, with 12 bases between. CDR1 and CDR2 from the germline V gene are MNHEY and SMNVEV (reference sequence). The CDR3 region has the DNA TGTGCCAGCAGTTTATCTTCGACAGGTCCCTATGGCTACACCTTC. Translation gives CASSLSSTGPYGYTF.

V and J are TRBV12-3 or TRBV12-4 and TRBJ1-5; D remains ambiguous. Between the trimmed V and J ends, which lost 3 bases and 4 bases, there was a span of 7 bases. The CDR3 has 13 amino acids. The CDR3: CASSFSYNQPQHF. CDR3 sequence (DNA): TGTGCCAGCAGTTTTTCTTATAATCAGCCCCAGCATTTT.

V is TRBV12-5 and J is TRBJ1-4; 9 bases align to TRBD1. V trimming: 6 bases; J trimming: 8 bases; junction bases outside the gene matches: 7. The CDR3 runs to 14 residues. The germline CDR1 and CDR2 sequences are LGHNT and FRNRAP. DNA for the CDR3: TGTGCTAGTGGCATTGGGGACAGGGACGAAAAACTGTTTTTT. Protein sequence: CASGIGDRDEKLFF.

The chain links TRBV25-1 to TRBJ1-6, with D possibly being TRBD1 (5 bases). Trimming took off 9 bases at V and 7 bases at J, with 10 bases between the two ends. Germline V gives CDR1 MGHDK, CDR2 SYGVNS. This CDR3 has 12 residues. In nucleotides, the CDR3 is TGTGCCAGTCGGGACTCCAATTCACCCCTCCACTTT. Its translation is CASRDSNSPLHF.

This rearrangement joins TRBV3-1 (or the pseudogene TRBV3-2) to TRBJ1-1; D remains ambiguous. V dropped 4 bases and J dropped 4 bases, with 7 bases sitting between them. From germline, CDR1 is LGHDT and CDR2 YNNKEL (reference sequence). The CDR3 is made up of 12 amino acids. CDR3 sequence: CASSLGITEAFF. DNA of the CDR3: TGTGCCAGCAGCCTAGGAATCACTGAAGCTTTCTTT.

The V gene is TRBV2, the J gene TRBJ2-5; 7 bases are shared with TRBD2. CDR3 length: 15 amino acids. Germline V lookup: CDR1 SNHLY, CDR2 FYNNEI. V lost 0 bases to trimming and J lost 4 bases; unmatched junction nucleotides: 5. The CDR3 DNA reads TGTGCCAGCAGTGAAGCCTTGGGGGGGAGAGAGACCCAGTACTTC. This gives the protein CASSEALGGRETQYF.

The V and J genes are TRBV14 and TRBJ2-7; D uncertain. The CDR3 loop spans 11 amino acids. Trimming pared 1 base from V and 11 bases from J, leaving 9 bases between. CDR1 and CDR2 (germline): SGHDN, FVKESK. This CDR3 reads CASSQAEKEYF. The CDR3 DNA reads as TGTGCCAGCAGCCAAGCGGAAAAGGAGTACTTC.